Listed here is a single T cell receptor (beta chain). This specimen comes from a study of blood T cell repertoires in COVID-19. About the research overall: The United States, Italy and Spain were the sources of the acute and convalescent COVID-19 samples.

Authors' processing steps: How many nucleated cells were present was estimated from reference gene primer amplification. Assay: immunoSEQ multiplex PCR; the TCRdb copy retains only in-frame clones and omits some. The V and J calls and clone size were taken over from that table, and D and trimming were inferred from the DNA. This table has over 75,000 clones, approximately 78% appearing once. V lost 3 bases, J lost 3 bases, and 8 bases lay in between. The CDR3 runs to 13 residues. The sequenced material came from peripheral blood. The TCR originated in a woman aged 80 or older with acute or convalescent COVID-19. This chain connects TRBV12-3 or TRBV12-4 to TRBJ1-1; D gene unclear. CDR3 sequence reads: CASSLKADTEAFF. The CDR3, as DNA: TGTGCCAGCAGTTTGAAGGCGGACACTGAAGCTTTCTTT.